These T cell receptor beta chains were read from a single sample in a study of immune characterization of retroperitoneal liposarcoma. TCRdb reanalysed the PCR reads using MiXCR and keeps one entry per CDR3 protein. The table lists roughly 3,000 distinct CDR3 sequences, roughly 44% of them singletons. Sequenced input: tumor tissue. These receptors all come from a male donor with retroperitoneal liposarcoma. Each CDR3 is given with its conserved first and last residue. Each record gives: D gene, clone size, V gene, CDR3 length, J gene, CDR3 DNA, CDR3 protein. The D gene is left open where the match is weak. Some rows mark clone size as missing; the rest say once, few, many or name a class of expanded clone.

d_gene: .; abundance: medium-sized; v_gene: TRBV6-1; len: 13; j_gene: TRBJ1-2; CDR3nt: TGTGCCAGCCTGGGGAGCAATAACTATGGCTACACCTTC; CDR3aa: CASLGSNNYGYTF
d_gene: .; abundance: .; v_gene: TRBV6-5; len: 13; j_gene: TRBJ2-7; CDR3nt: TGTGCCAGCAGAAAAGCAGGCCCCTACGAGCAGTACTTC; CDR3aa: CASRKAGPYEQYF
d_gene: TRBD2; abundance: medium-sized; v_gene: TRBV6-5; len: 17; j_gene: TRBJ2-7; CDR3nt: TGTGCCAGCAGTTACTCGCCGTTCGGGAGGGGATTTAATGAGCAGTACTTC; CDR3aa: CASSYSPFGRGFNEQYF
d_gene: TRBD2; abundance: .; v_gene: TRBV10-1; len: 18; j_gene: TRBJ2-5; CDR3nt: TGCGCCAGCAGTGATCCCCCGACTAGCGGGACGATTCAAGAGACCCAGTACTTC; CDR3aa: CASSDPPTSGTIQETQYF
d_gene: TRBD2; abundance: few; v_gene: TRBV27; len: 13; j_gene: TRBJ2-7; CDR3nt: TGTGCCAGCAGTCAGGGACTAGCTAGCGAGCAGTACTTC; CDR3aa: CASSQGLASEQYF
d_gene: .; abundance: .; v_gene: TRBV6-1; len: 15; j_gene: TRBJ2-3; CDR3nt: TGTGCCAGCAAGTCCCAGGGGAGTTTCACAGATACGCAGTATTTT; CDR3aa: CASKSQGSFTDTQYF
d_gene: TRBD2; abundance: .; v_gene: TRBV6-8; len: 16; j_gene: TRBJ2-5; CDR3nt: TGTGCCAGCAGTTACTTACGGGAGGTCAGCACAGATACGCAGTACTTC; CDR3aa: CASSYLREVSTDTQYF
d_gene: TRBD2; abundance: .; v_gene: TRBV11-3; len: 15; j_gene: TRBJ2-1; CDR3nt: TGTGCCAGCAGCCTAACAGCGGGAGCCTACAATGAGCAGTTCTTC; CDR3aa: CASSLTAGAYNEQFF
d_gene: TRBD2; abundance: .; v_gene: TRBV10-3; len: 20; j_gene: TRBJ2-1; CDR3nt: TGTGCCATCAGCGGACGGGCAGGAGGAGGAGCGGGGGGGGCCTACAATGAGCAGTTCTTC; CDR3aa: CAISGRAGGGAGGAYNEQFF
d_gene: .; abundance: .; v_gene: TRBV12-3/TRBV12-4; len: 14; j_gene: TRBJ2-2; CDR3nt: TGTGCCAGCAGTTCTTTAGGGTCGGCCGGGGAGCTGTTTTTT; CDR3aa: CASSSLGSAGELFF
d_gene: TRBD2; abundance: .; v_gene: TRBV7-3; len: 16; j_gene: TRBJ2-1; CDR3nt: TGTGCCAGCAGCAAAATACTAGCGGGAGGCTACAATGAGCAGTTCTTC; CDR3aa: CASSKILAGGYNEQFF
d_gene: TRBD1; abundance: .; v_gene: TRBV27; len: 15; j_gene: TRBJ1-5; CDR3nt: TGTGCCAGCCGGACAGGCGTAAGGGGCAATCAGCCCCAGCATTTT; CDR3aa: CASRTGVRGNQPQHF
d_gene: TRBD2; abundance: .; v_gene: TRBV6-6; len: 16; j_gene: TRBJ2-1; CDR3nt: TGTGCCAGCAGTTACGGCACTAGCGTCTCCTACAATGAGCAGTTCTTC; CDR3aa: CASSYGTSVSYNEQFF
d_gene: .; abundance: .; v_gene: TRBV7-2; len: 13; j_gene: TRBJ1-1; CDR3nt: TGTGCCAGCAGCTTATCTCAGAACACTGAAGCTTTCTTT; CDR3aa: CASSLSQNTEAFF
d_gene: TRBD1; abundance: medium-sized; v_gene: TRBV6-1; len: 14; j_gene: TRBJ2-7; CDR3nt: TGTGCCTACGGGACAGGGGGCGCTTCCTACGAGCAGTACTTC; CDR3aa: CAYGTGGASYEQYF
d_gene: .; abundance: .; v_gene: TRBV6-1; len: 15; j_gene: TRBJ2-5; CDR3nt: TGTGCCAGCAGTGAAGCAGGGGGTACCGTAGGGACCCAGTACTTC; CDR3aa: CASSEAGGTVGTQYF
d_gene: .; abundance: once; v_gene: TRBV6-1; len: 19; j_gene: TRBJ2-3; CDR3nt: TGTGCCAGCAGTGAATTTGGGGGAGAGGCTTTATACGTTACTAATACGCAGTATTTT; CDR3aa: CASSEFGGEALYVTNTQYF
d_gene: .; abundance: .; v_gene: TRBV12-3/TRBV12-4; len: 16; j_gene: TRBJ2-1; CDR3nt: TGTGCCAGCAGTCGGACAGGAGCGGGACCCTACAATGAGCAGTTCTTC; CDR3aa: CASSRTGAGPYNEQFF
d_gene: .; abundance: .; v_gene: TRBV6-5; len: 14; j_gene: TRBJ2-7; CDR3nt: TGTGCCAGCAGTGACCCAGGGACTCGCAATGAGCAGTACTTC; CDR3aa: CASSDPGTRNEQYF
d_gene: .; abundance: once; v_gene: TRBV6-6; len: 14; j_gene: TRBJ2-1; CDR3nt: TGTGCCAGCAGTGATGAAGTCTACTACAATGAGCAGTTCTTC; CDR3aa: CASSDEVYYNEQFF
d_gene: TRBD2; abundance: few; v_gene: TRBV6-1; len: 14; j_gene: TRBJ2-2; CDR3nt: TGTGCCAGCACTAGCGGGACCAACACCGGGGAGCTGTTTTTT; CDR3aa: CASTSGTNTGELFF
d_gene: .; abundance: .; v_gene: TRBV24-1; len: 13; j_gene: TRBJ2-5; CDR3nt: TGTGCCACCAGTGATCCAGGGGAGGAGACCCAGTACTTC; CDR3aa: CATSDPGEETQYF
d_gene: TRBD1; abundance: .; v_gene: TRBV7-3; len: 15; j_gene: TRBJ2-1; CDR3nt: TGTGCCAGCAGCACCGGGACAGGGGACACCAATGAGCAGTTCTTC; CDR3aa: CASSTGTGDTNEQFF
d_gene: .; abundance: .; v_gene: TRBV6-6; len: 16; j_gene: TRBJ2-1; CDR3nt: TGTGCCAGCAGTTACTCTGCCGGCCCACCCTCCTACGAGCAGTTCTTC; CDR3aa: CASSYSAGPPSYEQFF
d_gene: .; abundance: few; v_gene: TRBV7-2; len: 15; j_gene: TRBJ2-1; CDR3nt: TGTGCCAGCAGCTCCGTAAGAGACCAAGGGAATGAGCAGTTCTTC; CDR3aa: CASSSVRDQGNEQFF
d_gene: TRBD1; abundance: medium-sized; v_gene: TRBV7-2; len: 17; j_gene: TRBJ1-1; CDR3nt: TGTGCCAGCAGCTCCCTGGGACAGGAGAACGGGAACACTGAAGCTTTCTTT; CDR3aa: CASSSLGQENGNTEAFF
d_gene: TRBD2; abundance: .; v_gene: TRBV12-3/TRBV12-4; len: 17; j_gene: TRBJ2-1; CDR3nt: TGTGCCAGCAGTTCCCGACTAGCGGGAGGGCCCAGTAATGAGCAGTTCTTC; CDR3aa: CASSSRLAGGPSNEQFF
d_gene: .; abundance: many; v_gene: TRBV6-1; len: 15; j_gene: TRBJ2-2; CDR3nt: TGTGCCAGCAGTTGGAATTGGGGGGTCACCGGGGAGCTGTTTTTT; CDR3aa: CASSWNWGVTGELFF
d_gene: .; abundance: many; v_gene: TRBV5-5; len: 13; j_gene: TRBJ2-5; CDR3nt: TGTGCCAGCAGCTATCCGCTGCAAGAGACCCAGTACTTC; CDR3aa: CASSYPLQETQYF
d_gene: .; abundance: medium-sized; v_gene: TRBV27; len: 16; j_gene: TRBJ2-2; CDR3nt: TGTGCCAGCAGTATACAACCGGGACTCGTCACCGGGGAGCTGTTTTTT; CDR3aa: CASSIQPGLVTGELFF
d_gene: .; abundance: .; v_gene: TRBV6-6; len: 14; j_gene: TRBJ1-5; CDR3nt: TGTGCCAGCAGTGAGGGAGAGGGAGGGCAGCCCCAGCATTTT; CDR3aa: CASSEGEGGQPQHF
d_gene: .; abundance: few; v_gene: TRBV7-2; len: 15; j_gene: TRBJ2-5; CDR3nt: TGTGCCAGCAGCTTAGATCCTAGGGGAGGTGAGACCCAGTACTTC; CDR3aa: CASSLDPRGGETQYF
d_gene: TRBD1; abundance: medium-sized; v_gene: TRBV7-8; len: 15; j_gene: TRBJ1-6; CDR3nt: TGTGCCAGCAGCATTGACAGGGCCTATAATTCACCCCTCCACTTT; CDR3aa: CASSIDRAYNSPLHF
d_gene: .; abundance: .; v_gene: TRBV7-2; len: 15; j_gene: TRBJ2-3; CDR3nt: TGTGCCAGCAGCCCCGGGCGGGGATTAACAGATACGCAGTATTTT; CDR3aa: CASSPGRGLTDTQYF
d_gene: .; abundance: .; v_gene: TRBV7-2; len: 18; j_gene: TRBJ2-4; CDR3nt: TGTGCCAGCAGCTTATTCTGGAAGGGGGAGTTAGCCAAAAACATTCAGTACTTC; CDR3aa: CASSLFWKGELAKNIQYF
d_gene: .; abundance: .; v_gene: TRBV28; len: 14; j_gene: TRBJ2-1; CDR3nt: TGTGCCAGCAGTTTGGGCCTAAGTCGGAATGAGCAGTTCTTC; CDR3aa: CASSLGLSRNEQFF
d_gene: TRBD1; abundance: medium-sized; v_gene: TRBV6-1; len: 16; j_gene: TRBJ2-2; CDR3nt: TGTGCCAGCAGTGGATCCGGGACAGGGGTATCCGGGGAGCTGTTTTTT; CDR3aa: CASSGSGTGVSGELFF
d_gene: TRBD2; abundance: medium-sized; v_gene: TRBV6-1; len: 15; j_gene: TRBJ2-1; CDR3nt: TGTGCCAGCAGTGAAGCGGGGGGGGCCTACAATGAGCAGTTCTTC; CDR3aa: CASSEAGGAYNEQFF
d_gene: TRBD2; abundance: medium-sized; v_gene: TRBV27; len: 12; j_gene: TRBJ2-1; CDR3nt: TGTGCCAGCAGTCTGACCGGGACTAAGCAGTTCTTC; CDR3aa: CASSLTGTKQFF
d_gene: TRBD2; abundance: medium-sized; v_gene: TRBV6-1; len: 16; j_gene: TRBJ2-3; CDR3nt: TGTGCCAGCACCAGACTAGCGGGAATGGTCACAGATACGCAGTATTTT; CDR3aa: CASTRLAGMVTDTQYF
d_gene: .; abundance: .; v_gene: TRBV6-6; len: 15; j_gene: TRBJ2-7; CDR3nt: TGTGCCAGCACCGAGGAGGTGAGCTCCTACAATGAGCAGTACTTC; CDR3aa: CASTEEVSSYNEQYF
d_gene: TRBD1; abundance: .; v_gene: TRBV6-4; len: 15; j_gene: TRBJ2-3; CDR3nt: TGTGCCAGCAGTGACGGGACAGGGGGCACAGATACGCAGTATTTT; CDR3aa: CASSDGTGGTDTQYF
d_gene: .; abundance: few; v_gene: TRBV5-5; len: 16; j_gene: TRBJ2-4; CDR3nt: TGTGCCAGCATTTTCCGTCCGTATCAAGCCAAAAACATTCAGTACTTC; CDR3aa: CASIFRPYQAKNIQYF
d_gene: TRBD2; abundance: .; v_gene: TRBV7-2; len: 13; j_gene: TRBJ2-1; CDR3nt: TGTGCCAGCAGCAAGCGGGACCTCAATGAGCAGTTCTTC; CDR3aa: CASSKRDLNEQFF
d_gene: TRBD1; abundance: .; v_gene: TRBV6-1; len: 15; j_gene: TRBJ1-3; CDR3nt: TGTGCCAGCAGGTCGACAGGGGAATGGGGAAACACCATATATTTT; CDR3aa: CASRSTGEWGNTIYF
d_gene: TRBD1; abundance: medium-sized; v_gene: TRBV7-2; len: 18; j_gene: TRBJ2-3; CDR3nt: TGTGCCAGCAGCTTAGTTAGACCGGCAGGGGGTTATGCAGATACGCAGTATTTT; CDR3aa: CASSLVRPAGGYADTQYF
d_gene: .; abundance: few; v_gene: TRBV7-2; len: 14; j_gene: TRBJ2-5; CDR3nt: TGTGCCAGCAGCCCGCCCACGGACTCCCGGGGGCAGTACTTC; CDR3aa: CASSPPTDSRGQYF
d_gene: .; abundance: .; v_gene: TRBV6-1; len: 14; j_gene: TRBJ2-3; CDR3nt: TGTGCCAGCCGGTACGGGACTAGCACAGATACGCAGTATTTT; CDR3aa: CASRYGTSTDTQYF
d_gene: TRBD1; abundance: .; v_gene: TRBV6-8; len: 15; j_gene: TRBJ1-4; CDR3nt: TGTGCCAGCAGTGTCCTACAGGGGACTAATGAAAAACTGTTTTTT; CDR3aa: CASSVLQGTNEKLFF
d_gene: .; abundance: large; v_gene: TRBV12-3/TRBV12-4; len: 15; j_gene: TRBJ2-3; CDR3nt: TGTGCCAGCGGCGGCCTGAGCTCCTTCACAGATACGCAGTATTTT; CDR3aa: CASGGLSSFTDTQYF
d_gene: .; abundance: .; v_gene: TRBV5-6; len: 15; j_gene: TRBJ1-2; CDR3nt: TGTGCCAGCAGCTATGGGGATAGGCCGGCCTATGGCTACACCTTC; CDR3aa: CASSYGDRPAYGYTF
d_gene: .; abundance: .; v_gene: TRBV6-5; len: 11; j_gene: TRBJ2-1; CDR3nt: TGTGCCAGCAGTTACGCCAATGAGCAGTTCTTC; CDR3aa: CASSYANEQFF
d_gene: .; abundance: .; v_gene: TRBV6-1; len: 16; j_gene: TRBJ1-5; CDR3nt: TGTGCCAGCAGTGGCCGTGAGGGGCTAGGCAATCAGCCCCAGCATTTT; CDR3aa: CASSGREGLGNQPQHF